Given below is one T cell receptor (beta chain) in context. Being one base from a much bigger clone, this may be a read error. The source of the sample is a study of T-cell reconstitution after alpha-beta-depleted transplantation in children. Preparation of the TCRbeta library used unique molecular identifiers. MiXCR, applied by TCRdb to the PCR reads, yields one record per CDR3 protein. The repertoire includes roughly 100,000 distinct CDR3 sequences, roughly 8.4% of them detected once, and approximately 7% sits in the top ten. The CDR3 contains 13 residues. The germline CDR1 and CDR2 sequences are LGHNA and YNFKEQ.

The clonotype was recovered from a human donor who donated a stem cell graft to a child with congenital amegakaryocytic thrombocytopenia. Sequenced material: PBMCs from the stem cell graft donor, taken from the stem cell graft. The J gene is TRBJ2-5, the V gene TRBV4-2; 8 bases match TRBD1. In DNA form, the CDR3 reads TGTGCCATCAGCCACAGGGGGCAAGAGACCCAGTACTTC. This gives the protein CAISHRGQETQYF.